This TCR beta chain was sequenced in a study of control samples from healthy donors and cancer patients. Method: immunoSEQ multiplex PCR; TCRdb's copy keeps in-frame clones and lacks some. The sample consists of some 71,000 clones, about nine tenths of them appearing once. With V trimmed by 1 base and J by 9 bases, 0 bases remained unmatched. The length of the CDR3 is 13 residues. The sample was PBMCs. The V call is TRBV12-3 or TRBV12-4, the J call TRBJ1-6, with TRBD1 matching 7 bases. The sequence came from a man in his fifties or sixties with colorectal cancer. The CDR3 spells CASSLDRGSPLHF. CDR3 nucleotides: TGTGCCAGCAGTTTAGACAGGGGTTCACCCCTCCACTTT.